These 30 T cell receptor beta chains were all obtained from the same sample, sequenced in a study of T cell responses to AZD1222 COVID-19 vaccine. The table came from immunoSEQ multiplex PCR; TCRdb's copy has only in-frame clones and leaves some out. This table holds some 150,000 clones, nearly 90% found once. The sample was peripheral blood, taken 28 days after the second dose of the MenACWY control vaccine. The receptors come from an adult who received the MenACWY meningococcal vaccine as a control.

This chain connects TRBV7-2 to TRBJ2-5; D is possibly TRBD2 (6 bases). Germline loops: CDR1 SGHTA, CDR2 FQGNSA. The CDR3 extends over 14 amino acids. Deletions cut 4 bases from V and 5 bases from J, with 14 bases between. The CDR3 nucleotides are TGTGCCAGCAGCTCGGCGGGATGGGGGGAGACCCAGTACTTC. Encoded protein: CASSSAGWGETQYF.

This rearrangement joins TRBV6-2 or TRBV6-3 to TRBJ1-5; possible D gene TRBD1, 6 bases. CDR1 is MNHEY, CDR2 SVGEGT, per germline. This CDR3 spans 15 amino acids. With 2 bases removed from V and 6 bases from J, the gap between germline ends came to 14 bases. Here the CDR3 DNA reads TGTGCCAGCAGTTACAGCGGACAGTCCGGTCAGCCCCAGCATTTT. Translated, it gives CASSYSGQSGQPQHF.

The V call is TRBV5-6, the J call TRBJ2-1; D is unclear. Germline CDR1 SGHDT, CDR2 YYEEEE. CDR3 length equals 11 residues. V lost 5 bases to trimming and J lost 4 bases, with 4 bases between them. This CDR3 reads CASRLYNEQFF. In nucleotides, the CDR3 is TGTGCCAGCAGATTATACAATGAGCAGTTCTTC.

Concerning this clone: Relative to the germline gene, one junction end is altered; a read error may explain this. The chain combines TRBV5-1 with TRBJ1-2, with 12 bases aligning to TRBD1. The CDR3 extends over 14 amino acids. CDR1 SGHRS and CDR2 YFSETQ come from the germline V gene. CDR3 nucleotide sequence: TGCGCCAGCAGATTGGGACAGGGGGCTGTTGGCTACACCTTC. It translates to CASRLGQGAVGYTF.

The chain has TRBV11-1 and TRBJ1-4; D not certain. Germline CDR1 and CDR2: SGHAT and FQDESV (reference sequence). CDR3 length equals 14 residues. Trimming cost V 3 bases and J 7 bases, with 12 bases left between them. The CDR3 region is CASSLGQEGEKLFF. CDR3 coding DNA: TGTGCCAGCAGCTTGGGCCAGGAGGGTGAAAAACTGTTTTTT.

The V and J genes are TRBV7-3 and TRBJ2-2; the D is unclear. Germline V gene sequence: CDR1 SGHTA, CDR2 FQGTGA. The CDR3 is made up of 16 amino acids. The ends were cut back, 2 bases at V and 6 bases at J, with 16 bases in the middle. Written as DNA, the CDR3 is TGTGCCAGCAGCTTATACCGCCGCAGTTCCGCCGGGGAGCTGTTTTTT. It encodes CASSLYRRSSAGELFF.

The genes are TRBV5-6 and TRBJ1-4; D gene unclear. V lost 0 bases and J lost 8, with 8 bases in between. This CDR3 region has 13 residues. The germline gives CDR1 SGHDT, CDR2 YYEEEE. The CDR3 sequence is CASSLEATEKLFF. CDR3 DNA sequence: TGTGCCAGCAGCTTGGAGGCCACCGAAAAACTGTTTTTT.

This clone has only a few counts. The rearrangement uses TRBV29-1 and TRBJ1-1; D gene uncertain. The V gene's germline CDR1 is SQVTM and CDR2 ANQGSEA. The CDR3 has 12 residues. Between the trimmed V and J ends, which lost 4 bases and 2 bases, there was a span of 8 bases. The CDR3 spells CSVGTVNTEAFF. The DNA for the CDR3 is TGCAGCGTTGGGACGGTAAACACTGAAGCTTTCTTT.

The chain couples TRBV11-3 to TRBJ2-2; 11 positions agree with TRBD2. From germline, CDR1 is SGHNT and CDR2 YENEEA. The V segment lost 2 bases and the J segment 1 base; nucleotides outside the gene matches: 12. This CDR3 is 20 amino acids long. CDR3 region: CASSLSLAGGLSLNTGELFF. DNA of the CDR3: TGTGCCAGCAGCTTATCCCTAGCGGGAGGCCTATCGTTGAACACCGGGGAGCTGTTTTTT.

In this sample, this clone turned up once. CDR3 in DNA: TGTGCCAGTACCTTCGACAGAAGGACAGATACGCAGTATTTT. Its protein product is CASTFDRRTDTQYF. V is TRBV7-2 and J is TRBJ2-3, with D possibly matching TRBD1 (5 bases). This CDR3 is 14 amino acids long. CDR1 SGHTA and CDR2 FQGNSA come from the germline V gene. The V end lost 9 bases, the J end lost 3 bases, and 16 bases lay between the germline ends.

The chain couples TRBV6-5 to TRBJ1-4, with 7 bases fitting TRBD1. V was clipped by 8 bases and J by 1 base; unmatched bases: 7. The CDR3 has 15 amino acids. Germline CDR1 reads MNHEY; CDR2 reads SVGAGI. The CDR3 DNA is TGTGCCAGCGAACGGGGACAGCAAACTAATGAAAAACTGTTTTTT. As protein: CASERGQQTNEKLFF.

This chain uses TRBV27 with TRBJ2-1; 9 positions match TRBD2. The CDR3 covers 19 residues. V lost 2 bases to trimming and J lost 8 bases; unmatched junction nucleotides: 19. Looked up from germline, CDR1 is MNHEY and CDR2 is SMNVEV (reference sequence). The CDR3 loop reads CASSLGGGAIAGVMDEQFF. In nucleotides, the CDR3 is TGTGCCAGCAGTTTAGGGGGGGGCGCTATAGCGGGAGTTATGGATGAGCAGTTCTTC.

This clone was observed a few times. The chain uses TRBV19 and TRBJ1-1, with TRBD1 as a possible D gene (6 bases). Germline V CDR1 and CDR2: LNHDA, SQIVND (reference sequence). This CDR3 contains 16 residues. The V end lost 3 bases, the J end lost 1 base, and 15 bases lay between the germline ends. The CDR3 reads CASSIYGGGANTEAFF. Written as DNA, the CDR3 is TGTGCCAGTAGTATTTACGGTGGGGGGGCGAACACTGAAGCTTTCTTT. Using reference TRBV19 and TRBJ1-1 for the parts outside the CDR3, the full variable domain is DGGITQSPKYLFRKEGQNVTLSCEQNLNHDAMYWYRQDPGQGLRLIYYSQIVNDFQKGDIAEGYSVSREKKESFPLTVTSAQKNPTAFYLCASSIYGGGANTEAFFGQGTRLTVV.

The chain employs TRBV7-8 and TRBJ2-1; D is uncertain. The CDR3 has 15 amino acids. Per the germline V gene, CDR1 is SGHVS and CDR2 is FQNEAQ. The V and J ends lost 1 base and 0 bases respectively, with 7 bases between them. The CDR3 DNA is TGTGCCAGCAGCTTAGAGTCCCTCTCCTACAATGAGCAGTTCTTC. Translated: CASSLESLSYNEQFF.

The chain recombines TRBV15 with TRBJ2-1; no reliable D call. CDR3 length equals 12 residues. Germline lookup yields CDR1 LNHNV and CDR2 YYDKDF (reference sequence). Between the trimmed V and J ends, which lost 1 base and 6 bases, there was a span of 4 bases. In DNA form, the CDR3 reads TGTGCCACCAGCAGAGCGGGCAATGAGCAGTTCTTC. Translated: CATSRAGNEQFF.

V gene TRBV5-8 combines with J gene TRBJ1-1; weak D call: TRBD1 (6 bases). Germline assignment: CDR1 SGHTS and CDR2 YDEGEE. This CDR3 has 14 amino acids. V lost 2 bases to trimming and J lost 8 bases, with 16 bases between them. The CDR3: CASSLLGRGIEAFF. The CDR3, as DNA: TGTGCCAGCAGCTTATTAGGCAGGGGAATAGAAGCTTTCTTT.

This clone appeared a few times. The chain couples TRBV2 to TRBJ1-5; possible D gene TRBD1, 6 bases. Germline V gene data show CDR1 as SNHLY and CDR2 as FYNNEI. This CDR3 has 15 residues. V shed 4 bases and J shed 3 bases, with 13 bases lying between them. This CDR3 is CASSVAGAHNQPQHF. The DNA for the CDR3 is TGTGCCAGCAGTGTAGCAGGGGCCCACAATCAGCCCCAGCATTTT.

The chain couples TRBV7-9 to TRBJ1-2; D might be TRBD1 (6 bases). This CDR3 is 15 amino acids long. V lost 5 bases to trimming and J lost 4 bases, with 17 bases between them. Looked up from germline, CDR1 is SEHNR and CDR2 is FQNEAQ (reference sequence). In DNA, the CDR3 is TGTGCCAGCAGCACTTCGGGACACCGGGTCTATGGCTACACCTTC. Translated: CASSTSGHRVYGYTF.

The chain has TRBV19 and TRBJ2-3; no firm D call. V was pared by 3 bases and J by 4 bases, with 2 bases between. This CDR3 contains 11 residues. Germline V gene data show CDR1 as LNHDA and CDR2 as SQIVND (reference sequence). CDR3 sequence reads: CASSMSDTQYF. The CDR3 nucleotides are TGTGCCAGTAGTATGTCAGATACGCAGTATTTT.

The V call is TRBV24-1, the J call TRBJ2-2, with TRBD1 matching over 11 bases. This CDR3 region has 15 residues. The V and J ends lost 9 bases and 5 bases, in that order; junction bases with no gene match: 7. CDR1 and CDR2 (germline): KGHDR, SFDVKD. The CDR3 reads CATHPGQGVTGELFF. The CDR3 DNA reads TGTGCCACCCACCCGGGACAGGGGGTAACCGGGGAGCTGTTTTTT.

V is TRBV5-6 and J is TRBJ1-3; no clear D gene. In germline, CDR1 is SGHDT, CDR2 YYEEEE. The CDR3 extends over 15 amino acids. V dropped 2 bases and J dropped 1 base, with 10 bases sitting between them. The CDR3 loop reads CASSFLVGSGNTIYF. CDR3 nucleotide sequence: TGTGCCAGCAGCTTTCTCGTGGGGTCTGGAAACACCATATATTTT.

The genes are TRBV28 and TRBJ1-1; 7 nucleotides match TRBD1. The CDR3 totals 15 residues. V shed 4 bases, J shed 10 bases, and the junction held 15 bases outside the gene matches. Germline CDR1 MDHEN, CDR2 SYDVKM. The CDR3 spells CASSSGTVASKGAFF. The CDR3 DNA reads TGTGCCAGCAGTTCCGGGACAGTGGCCAGTAAGGGAGCTTTCTTT.

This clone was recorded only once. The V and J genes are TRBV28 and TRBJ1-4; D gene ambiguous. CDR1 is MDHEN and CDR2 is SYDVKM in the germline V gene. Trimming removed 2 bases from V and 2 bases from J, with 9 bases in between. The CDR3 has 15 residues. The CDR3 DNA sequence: TGTGCCAGCAGTTTAATCGGGTTCACTAATGAAAAACTGTTTTTT. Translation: CASSLIGFTNEKLFF.

The CDR3 DNA follows: TGTGCCAGCAGCTTGACAGGGGCACAATCTGGAAACACCATATATTTT. Translating gives CASSLTGAQSGNTIYF. The gene calls are TRBV7-2 and TRBJ1-3; 8 nucleotides line up with TRBD1. The CDR3 totals 16 residues. Germline V gene sequence: CDR1 SGHTA, CDR2 FQGNSA. After removal of 3 bases from V and 1 base from J, the junction contained 5 bases not matched to a gene.

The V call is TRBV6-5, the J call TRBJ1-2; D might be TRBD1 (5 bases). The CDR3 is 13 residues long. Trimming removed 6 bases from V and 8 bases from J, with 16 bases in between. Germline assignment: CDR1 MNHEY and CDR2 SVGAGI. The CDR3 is CASRRGDTGGYTF. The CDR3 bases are TGTGCCAGCAGGCGGGGGGATACGGGAGGCTACACCTTC.

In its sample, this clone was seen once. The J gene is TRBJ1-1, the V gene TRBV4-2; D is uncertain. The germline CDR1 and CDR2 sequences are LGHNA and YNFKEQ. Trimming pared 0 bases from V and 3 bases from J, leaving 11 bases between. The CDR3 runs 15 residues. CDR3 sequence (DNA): TGTGCCAGCAGCCAAGATTGGCCGGAGGACACTGAAGCTTTCTTT. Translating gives CASSQDWPEDTEAFF.

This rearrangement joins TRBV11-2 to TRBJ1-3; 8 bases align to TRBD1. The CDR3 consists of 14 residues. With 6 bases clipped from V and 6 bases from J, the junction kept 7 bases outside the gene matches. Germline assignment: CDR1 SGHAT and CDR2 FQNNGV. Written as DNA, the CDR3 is TGTGCCAGCAGTAGCGACAGGGGCGTAAACACCATATATTTT. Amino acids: CASSSDRGVNTIYF. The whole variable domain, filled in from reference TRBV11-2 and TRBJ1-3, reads EAGVAQSPRYKIIEKRQSVAFWCNPISGHATLYWYQQILGQGPKLLIQFQNNGVVDDSQLPKDRFSAERLKGVDSTLKIQPAKLEDSAVYLCASSSDRGVNTIYFGEGSWLTVV.

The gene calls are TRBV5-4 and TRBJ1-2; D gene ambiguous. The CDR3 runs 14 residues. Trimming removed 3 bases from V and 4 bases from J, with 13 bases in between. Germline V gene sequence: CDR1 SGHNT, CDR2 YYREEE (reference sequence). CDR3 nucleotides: TGTGCCAGCAGCTCGGACCTGGGTGTCTATGGCTACACCTTC. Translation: CASSSDLGVYGYTF.

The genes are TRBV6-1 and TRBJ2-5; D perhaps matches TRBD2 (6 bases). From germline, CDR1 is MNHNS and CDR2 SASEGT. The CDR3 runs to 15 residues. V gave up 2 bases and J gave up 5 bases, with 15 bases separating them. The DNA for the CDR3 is TGTGCCAGCAGTGAACTGACTAGTATTATTGAGACCCAGTACTTC. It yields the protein CASSELTSIIETQYF.

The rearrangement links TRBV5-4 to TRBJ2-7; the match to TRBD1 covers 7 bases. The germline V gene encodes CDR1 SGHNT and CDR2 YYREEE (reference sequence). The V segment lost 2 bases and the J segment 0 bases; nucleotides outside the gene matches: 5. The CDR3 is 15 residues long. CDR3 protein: CASSFGDRVSYEQYF. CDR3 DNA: TGTGCCAGCAGCTTTGGGGACAGAGTCTCCTACGAGCAGTACTTC.